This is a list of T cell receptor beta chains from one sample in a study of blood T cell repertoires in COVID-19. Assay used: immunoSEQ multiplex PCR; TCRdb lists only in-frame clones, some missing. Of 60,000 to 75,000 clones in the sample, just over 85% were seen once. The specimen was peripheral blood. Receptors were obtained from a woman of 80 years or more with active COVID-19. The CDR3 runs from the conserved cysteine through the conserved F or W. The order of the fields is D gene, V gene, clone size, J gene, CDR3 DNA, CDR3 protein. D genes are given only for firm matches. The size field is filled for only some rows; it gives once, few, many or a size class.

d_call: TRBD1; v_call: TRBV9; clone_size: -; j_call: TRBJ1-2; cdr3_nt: TGTGCCAGCAACGGACAGGGAGCCTATGGCTACACCTTC; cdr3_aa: CASNGQGAYGYTF
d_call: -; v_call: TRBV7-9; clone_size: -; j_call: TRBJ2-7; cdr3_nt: TGTGCCAGCGGCGGGACTCGCTACGAGCAGTACTTC; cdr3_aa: CASGGTRYEQYF
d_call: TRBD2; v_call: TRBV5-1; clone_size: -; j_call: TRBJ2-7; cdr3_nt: TGCGCCAGCAGCCACTGGACTAGCGGGGGGGCCGGCGAGCAGTACTTC; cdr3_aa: CASSHWTSGGAGEQYF
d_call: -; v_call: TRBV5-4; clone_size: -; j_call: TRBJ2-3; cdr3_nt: TGTGCCAGCAGCGAGGAGCGATACACAGATACGCAGTATTTT; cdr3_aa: CASSEERYTDTQYF
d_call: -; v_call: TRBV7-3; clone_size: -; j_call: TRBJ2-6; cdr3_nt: TGTGCCAGCAGCTTAATAGTCACGTCCCCTGGGGCCAACGTCCTGACTTTC; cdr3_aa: CASSLIVTSPGANVLTF
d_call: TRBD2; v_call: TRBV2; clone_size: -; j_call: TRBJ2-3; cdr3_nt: TGTGCCAGCAGTTTTTGGACTAGCGGGCCAGATACGCAGTATTTT; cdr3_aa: CASSFWTSGPDTQYF
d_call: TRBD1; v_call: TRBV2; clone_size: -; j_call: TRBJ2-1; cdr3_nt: TGTGCCAGCACCCTCCAATCGGGACAGGGTTACAATGAGCAGTTCTTC; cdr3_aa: CASTLQSGQGYNEQFF
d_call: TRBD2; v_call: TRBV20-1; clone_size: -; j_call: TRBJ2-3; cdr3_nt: TGCAGTGCTAGTCCGGCTAGCGGTGCTAGCACAGATACGCAGTATTTT; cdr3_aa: CSASPASGASTDTQYF
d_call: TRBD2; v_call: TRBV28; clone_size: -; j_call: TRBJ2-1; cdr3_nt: TGTGCCAGCAGTTTAGCGGGGGAAAGTGTAGATGAGCAGTTCTTC; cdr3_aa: CASSLAGESVDEQFF
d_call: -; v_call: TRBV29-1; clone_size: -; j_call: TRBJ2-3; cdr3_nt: TGCAGCGTTGAAGAGGGGCTGGTAGATACGCAGTATTTT; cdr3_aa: CSVEEGLVDTQYF
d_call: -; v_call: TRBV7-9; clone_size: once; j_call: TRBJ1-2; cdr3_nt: TGTGCCAGCAGCTTAGAGACAGGAAGGTACACCTTC; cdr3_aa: CASSLETGRYTF
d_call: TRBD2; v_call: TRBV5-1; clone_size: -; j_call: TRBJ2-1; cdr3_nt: TGCGCCAGCAGCTGGGGACTAGTGAGCTCCTACAATGAGCAGTTCTTC; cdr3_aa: CASSWGLVSSYNEQFF
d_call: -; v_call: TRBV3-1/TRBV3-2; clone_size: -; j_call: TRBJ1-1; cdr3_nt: TGTGCCAGCAGCCCCCGTGGGGCGAACACTGAAGCTTTCTTT; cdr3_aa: CASSPRGANTEAFF
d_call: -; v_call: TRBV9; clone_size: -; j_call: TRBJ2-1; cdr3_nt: TGTGCCAGCAGCGTAGGCAGGGTCAACAATGAGCAGTTCTTC; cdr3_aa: CASSVGRVNNEQFF
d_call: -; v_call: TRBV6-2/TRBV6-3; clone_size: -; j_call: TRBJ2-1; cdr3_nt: TGTGCCAGCAGTTACGAGGGACTTTCCCCTTCCTTCTTC; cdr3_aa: CASSYEGLSPSFF
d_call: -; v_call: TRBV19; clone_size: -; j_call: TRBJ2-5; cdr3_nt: TGTGCCAGTAGTATTCATTCGGGGGGCCGGGAGACCCAGTACTTC; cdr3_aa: CASSIHSGGRETQYF
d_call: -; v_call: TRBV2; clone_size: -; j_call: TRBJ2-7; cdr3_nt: TGTGCCAGCAGTGAGTCTGCGGGGTGGAACGAGCAGTACTTC; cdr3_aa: CASSESAGWNEQYF
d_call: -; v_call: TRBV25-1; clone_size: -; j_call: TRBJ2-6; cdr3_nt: TGTGCCAGCAGTGAACCCTCCTCTGGGGCCAACGTCCTGACTTTC; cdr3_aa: CASSEPSSGANVLTF
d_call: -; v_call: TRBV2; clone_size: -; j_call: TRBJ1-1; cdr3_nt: TGTGCCAGCAGTCAGGAGAACACTGAAGCTTTCTTT; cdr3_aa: CASSQENTEAFF
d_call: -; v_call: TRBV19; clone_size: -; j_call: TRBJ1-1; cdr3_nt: TGTGCCAGTAGTATACCTTCGAGGCGGGGAGCTTTCTTT; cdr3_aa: CASSIPSRRGAFF
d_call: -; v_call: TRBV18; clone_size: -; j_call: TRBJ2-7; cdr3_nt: TGTGCCAGCTCACCTAGAAGGGACATTAGCTCCTACGAGCAGTACTTC; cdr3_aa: CASSPRRDISSYEQYF
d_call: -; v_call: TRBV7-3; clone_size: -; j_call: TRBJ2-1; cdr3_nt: TGTGCCAGCAGCTTACAAGCGGCAACCTACAATGAGCAGTTCTTC; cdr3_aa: CASSLQAATYNEQFF
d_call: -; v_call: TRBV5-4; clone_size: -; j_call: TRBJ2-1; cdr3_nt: TGTGCCAGCAGCACAGAGTTGCTAGCAAGTGAGCAGTTCTTC; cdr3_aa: CASSTELLASEQFF
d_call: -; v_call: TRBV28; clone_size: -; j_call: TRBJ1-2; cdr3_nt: TGTGCCAGCAGTTGGGGGGGACGGCCCTATGGCTACACCTTC; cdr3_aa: CASSWGGRPYGYTF
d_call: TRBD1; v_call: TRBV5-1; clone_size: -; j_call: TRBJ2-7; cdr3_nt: TGCGCCAGCAGCTTGGCACAGGGGTTCAACGAGCAGTACTTC; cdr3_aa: CASSLAQGFNEQYF
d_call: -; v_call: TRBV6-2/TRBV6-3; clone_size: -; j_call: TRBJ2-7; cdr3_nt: TGTGCCAGCAGTTACTCGTGGGCAGGGGGAGGCTACGAGCAGTACTTC; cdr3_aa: CASSYSWAGGGYEQYF
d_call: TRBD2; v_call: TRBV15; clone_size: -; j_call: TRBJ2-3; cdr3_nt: TGTGCCACCAGCAAGCTTAGCGGGGGGTTCACAGATACGCAGTATTTT; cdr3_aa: CATSKLSGGFTDTQYF
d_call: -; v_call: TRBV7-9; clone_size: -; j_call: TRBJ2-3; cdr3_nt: TGTGCCAGCAGTGCTTGGGCAGGGCGCACAGATACGCAGTATTTT; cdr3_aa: CASSAWAGRTDTQYF
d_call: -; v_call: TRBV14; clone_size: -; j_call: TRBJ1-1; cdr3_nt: TGTGCCAGCAGCCAAGAACGGCTCCTCGGGGCTTTCTTT; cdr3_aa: CASSQERLLGAFF
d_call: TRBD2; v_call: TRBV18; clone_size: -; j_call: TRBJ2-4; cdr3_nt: TGTGCCAGCTCACCACCGCGGGGGAAAAACATTCAGTACTTC; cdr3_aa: CASSPPRGKNIQYF
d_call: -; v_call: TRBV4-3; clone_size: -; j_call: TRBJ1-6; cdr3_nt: TGCGCCAGCAGCCAAGATTCGGGGGGCAACTATAATTCACCCCTCCACTTT; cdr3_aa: CASSQDSGGNYNSPLHF
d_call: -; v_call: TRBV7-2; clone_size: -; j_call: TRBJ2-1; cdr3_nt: TGTGCCAGCGCTGGGAGAGAGAGATACAATGAGCAGTTCTTC; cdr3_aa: CASAGRERYNEQFF
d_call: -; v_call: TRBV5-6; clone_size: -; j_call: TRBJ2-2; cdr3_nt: TGTGCCAGCAGCCCGCTAGACGGCACCGGGGAGCTGTTTTTT; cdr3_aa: CASSPLDGTGELFF